This T cell receptor (beta chain) was profiled in a study of blood T cell repertoires in COVID-19. TCRdb's table, derived via immunoSEQ multiplex PCR, lists solely in-frame clones and lacks some. The data contain roughly 400,000 clones, around nine tenths of them seen just once; the ten biggest clones take up approximately 9.3%. Germline V gene lookup returns CDR1 MNHEY and CDR2 SVGAGI. Trimming cost V 6 bases and J 7 bases; bases outside gene matches: 5. The CDR3 runs 12 residues. This sequence joins TRBV6-5 and TRBJ1-1; 7 bases match TRBD1. This TCR was recovered from a woman in her 50s who had recovered from COVID-19. Material for sequencing was PBMCs or T cells enriched from blood (not recorded which). For the CDR3, the DNA is TGTGCCAGCAGGACAGGGTTGGATGAAGCTTTCTTT. This sequence encodes CASRTGLDEAFF.